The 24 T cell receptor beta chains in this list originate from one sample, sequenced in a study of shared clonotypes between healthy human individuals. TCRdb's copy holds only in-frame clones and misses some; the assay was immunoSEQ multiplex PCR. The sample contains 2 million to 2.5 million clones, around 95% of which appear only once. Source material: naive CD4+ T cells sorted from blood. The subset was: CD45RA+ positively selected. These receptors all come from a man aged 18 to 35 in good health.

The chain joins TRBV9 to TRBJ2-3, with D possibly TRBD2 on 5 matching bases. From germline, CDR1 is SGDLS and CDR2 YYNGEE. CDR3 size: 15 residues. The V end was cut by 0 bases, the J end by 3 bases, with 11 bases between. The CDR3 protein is CASSVGPGFTDTQYF. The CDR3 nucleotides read TGTGCCAGCAGCGTAGGACCGGGGTTTACAGATACGCAGTATTTT.

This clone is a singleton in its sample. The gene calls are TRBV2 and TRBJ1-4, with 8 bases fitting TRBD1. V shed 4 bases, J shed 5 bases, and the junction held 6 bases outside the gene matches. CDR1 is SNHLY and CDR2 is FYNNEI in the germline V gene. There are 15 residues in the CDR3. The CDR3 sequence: CASSARQGLNEKLFF. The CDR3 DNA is TGTGCCAGCAGTGCCAGACAGGGGCTAAATGAAAAACTGTTTTTT.

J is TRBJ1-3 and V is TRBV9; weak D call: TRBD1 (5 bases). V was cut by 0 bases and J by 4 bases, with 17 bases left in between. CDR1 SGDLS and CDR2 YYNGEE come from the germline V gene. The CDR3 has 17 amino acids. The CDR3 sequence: CASSVALLGAGGNTIYF. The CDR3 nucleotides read TGTGCCAGCAGCGTAGCTCTCCTTGGGGCGGGAGGAAACACCATATATTTT.

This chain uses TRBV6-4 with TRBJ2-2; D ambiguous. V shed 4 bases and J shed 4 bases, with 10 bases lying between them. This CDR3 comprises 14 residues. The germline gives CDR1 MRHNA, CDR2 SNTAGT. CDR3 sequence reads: CASSALPGTGELFF. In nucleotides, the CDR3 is TGTGCCAGCAGTGCCCTCCCGGGCACCGGGGAGCTGTTTTTT.

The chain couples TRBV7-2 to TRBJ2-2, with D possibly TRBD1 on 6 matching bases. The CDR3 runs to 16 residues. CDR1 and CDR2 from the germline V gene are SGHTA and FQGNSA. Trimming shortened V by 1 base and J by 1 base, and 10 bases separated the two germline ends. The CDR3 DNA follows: TGTGCCAGCAGCTTAGAAGGGACAAAGAACACCGGGGAGCTGTTTTTT. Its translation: CASSLEGTKNTGELFF.

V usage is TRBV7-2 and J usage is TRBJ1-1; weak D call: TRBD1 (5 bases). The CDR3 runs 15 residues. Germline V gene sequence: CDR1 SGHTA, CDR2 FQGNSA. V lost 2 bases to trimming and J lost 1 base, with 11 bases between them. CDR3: CASSLRPGENTEAFF. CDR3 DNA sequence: TGTGCCAGCAGCTTACGGCCGGGGGAGAACACTGAAGCTTTCTTT.

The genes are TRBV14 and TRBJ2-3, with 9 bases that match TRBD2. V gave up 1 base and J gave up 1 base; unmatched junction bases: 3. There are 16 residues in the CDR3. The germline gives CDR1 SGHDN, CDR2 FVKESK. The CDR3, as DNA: TGTGCCAGCAGCCAAGCGATAGCGGGAGGCACAGATACGCAGTATTTT. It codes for CASSQAIAGGTDTQYF.

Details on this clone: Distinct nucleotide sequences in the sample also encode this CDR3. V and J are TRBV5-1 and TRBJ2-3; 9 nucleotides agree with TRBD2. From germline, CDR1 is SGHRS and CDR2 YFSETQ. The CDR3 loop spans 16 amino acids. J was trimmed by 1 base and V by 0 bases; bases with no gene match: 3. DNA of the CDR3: TGCGCCAGCAGCTTGGGAGCTAGCGGGGGCACAGATACGCAGTATTTT. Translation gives CASSLGASGGTDTQYF.

Here the CDR3 DNA reads TGTGCCAGTAGCAAACAGGGGCGGGGGAACACTGAAGCTTTCTTT. Translation gives CASSKQGRGNTEAFF. J is TRBJ1-1 and V is TRBV19; 7 bases are shared with TRBD1. V lost 6 bases to trimming and J lost 1 base; unmatched junction nucleotides: 8. The CDR3 loop spans 15 amino acids. The germline V gene has CDR1 LNHDA and CDR2 SQIVND (reference sequence). Supplemented by reference TRBV19 and TRBJ1-1, the full variable domain reads DGGITQSPKYLFRKEGQNVTLSCEQNLNHDAMYWYRQDPGQGLRLIYYSQIVNDFQKGDIAEGYSVSREKKESFPLTVTSAQKNPTAFYLCASSKQGRGNTEAFFGQGTRLTVV.

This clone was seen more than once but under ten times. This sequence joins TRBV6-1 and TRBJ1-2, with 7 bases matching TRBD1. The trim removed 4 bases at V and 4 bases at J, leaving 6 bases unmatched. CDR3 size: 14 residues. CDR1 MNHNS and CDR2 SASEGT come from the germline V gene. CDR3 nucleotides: TGTGCCAGCAGTGGTATTCGGACAGGCTATGGCTACACCTTC. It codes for CASSGIRTGYGYTF.

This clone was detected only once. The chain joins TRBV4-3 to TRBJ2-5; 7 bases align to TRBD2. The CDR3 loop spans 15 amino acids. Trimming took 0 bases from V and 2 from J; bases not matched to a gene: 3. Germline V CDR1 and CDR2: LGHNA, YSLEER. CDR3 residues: CASSQEQRGQETQYF. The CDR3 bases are TGCGCCAGCAGCCAAGAGCAGCGGGGTCAAGAGACCCAGTACTTC.

CDR3 sequence reads: CASSPRDATEAFF. Written as DNA, the CDR3 is TGCGCCAGCAGCCCTCGGGACGCCACTGAAGCTTTCTTT. The gene calls are TRBV5-1 and TRBJ1-1; tentative D call: TRBD1 (5 bases). V lost 4 bases to trimming and J lost 4 bases, with 11 bases between them. CDR3 size: 13 residues. Germline lookup yields CDR1 SGHRS and CDR2 YFSETQ.

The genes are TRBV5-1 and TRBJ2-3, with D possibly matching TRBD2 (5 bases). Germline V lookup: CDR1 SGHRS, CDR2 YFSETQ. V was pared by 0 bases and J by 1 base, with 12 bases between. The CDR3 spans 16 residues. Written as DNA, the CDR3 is TGCGCCAGCAGCTTGGGTGGGAGTGGGGGCACAGATACGCAGTATTTT. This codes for CASSLGGSGGTDTQYF.

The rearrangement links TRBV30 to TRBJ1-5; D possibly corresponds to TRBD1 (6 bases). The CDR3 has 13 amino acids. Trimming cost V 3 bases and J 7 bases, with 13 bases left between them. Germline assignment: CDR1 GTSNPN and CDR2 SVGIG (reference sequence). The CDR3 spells CAWRPKQGQPQHF. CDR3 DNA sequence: TGTGCCTGGAGACCAAAACAGGGACAGCCCCAGCATTTT.

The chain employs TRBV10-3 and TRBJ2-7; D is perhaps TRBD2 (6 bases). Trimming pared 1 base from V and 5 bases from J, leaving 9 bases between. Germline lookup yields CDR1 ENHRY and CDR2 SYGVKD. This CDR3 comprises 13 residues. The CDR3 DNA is TGTGCCATCAGTGAGTGGGCTAGCGACGAGCAGTACTTC. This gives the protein CAISEWASDEQYF.

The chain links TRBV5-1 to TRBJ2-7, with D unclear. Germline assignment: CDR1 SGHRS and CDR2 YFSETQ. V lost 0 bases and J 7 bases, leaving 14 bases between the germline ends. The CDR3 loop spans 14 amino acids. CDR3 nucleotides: TGCGCCAGCAGCTTGGAGGACCTTGTATCTGAGCAGTACTTC. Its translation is CASSLEDLVSEQYF. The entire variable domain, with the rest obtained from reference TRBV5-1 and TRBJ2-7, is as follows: KAGVTQTPRYLIKTRGQQVTLSCSPISGHRSVSWYQQTPGQGLQFLFEYFSETQRNKGNFPGRFSGRQFSNSRSEMNVSTLELGDSALYLCASSLEDLVSEQYFGPGTRLTVT.

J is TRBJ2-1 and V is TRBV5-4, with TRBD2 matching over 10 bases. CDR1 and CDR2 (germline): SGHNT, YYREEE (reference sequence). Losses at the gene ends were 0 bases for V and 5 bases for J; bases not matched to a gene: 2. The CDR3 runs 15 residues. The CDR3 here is CASSLDGLADNEQFF. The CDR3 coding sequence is TGTGCCAGCAGCTTGGATGGACTAGCGGACAATGAGCAGTTCTTC.

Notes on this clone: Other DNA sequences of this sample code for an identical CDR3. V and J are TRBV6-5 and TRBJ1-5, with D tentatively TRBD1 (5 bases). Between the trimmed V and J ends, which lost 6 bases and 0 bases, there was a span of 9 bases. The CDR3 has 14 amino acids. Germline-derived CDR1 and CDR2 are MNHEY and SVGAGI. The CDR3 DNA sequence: TGTGCCAGCAGCCCCGACAGTAGCAATCAGCCCCAGCATTTT. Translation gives CASSPDSSNQPQHF.

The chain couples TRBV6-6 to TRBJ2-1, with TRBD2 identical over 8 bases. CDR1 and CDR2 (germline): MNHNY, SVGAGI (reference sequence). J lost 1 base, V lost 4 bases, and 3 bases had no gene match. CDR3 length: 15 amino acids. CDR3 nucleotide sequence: TGTGCCAGCAGTTCCGGGACTAGGTCCTACAATGAGCAGTTCTTC. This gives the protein CASSSGTRSYNEQFF.

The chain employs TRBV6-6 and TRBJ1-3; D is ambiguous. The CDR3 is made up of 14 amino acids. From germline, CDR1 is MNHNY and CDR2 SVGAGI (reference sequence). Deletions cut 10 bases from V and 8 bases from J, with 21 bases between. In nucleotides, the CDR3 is TGTGCCACCCTACAGACACCGACTTGGGACACCATATATTTT. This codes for CATLQTPTWDTIYF.

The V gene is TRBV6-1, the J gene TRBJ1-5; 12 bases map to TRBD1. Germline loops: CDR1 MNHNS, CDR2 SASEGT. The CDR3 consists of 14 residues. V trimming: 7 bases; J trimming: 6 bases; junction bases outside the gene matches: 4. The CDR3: CASKGQGAAQPQHF. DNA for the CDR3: TGTGCCAGCAAGGGACAGGGGGCGGCTCAGCCCCAGCATTTT.

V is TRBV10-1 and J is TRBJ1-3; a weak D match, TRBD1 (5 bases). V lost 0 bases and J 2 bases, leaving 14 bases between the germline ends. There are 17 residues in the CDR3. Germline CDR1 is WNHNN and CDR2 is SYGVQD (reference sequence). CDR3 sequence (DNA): TGCGCCAGCAGTGAGTCAGGGGTTTCTGGGCCTGGAAACACCATATATTTT. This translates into CASSESGVSGPGNTIYF.

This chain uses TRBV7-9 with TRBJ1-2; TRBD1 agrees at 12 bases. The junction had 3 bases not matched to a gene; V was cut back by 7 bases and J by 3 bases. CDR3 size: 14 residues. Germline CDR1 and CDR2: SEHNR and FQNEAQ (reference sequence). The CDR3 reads CASIGTGGDYGYTF. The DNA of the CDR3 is TGTGCCAGCATCGGGACAGGGGGCGACTATGGCTACACCTTC. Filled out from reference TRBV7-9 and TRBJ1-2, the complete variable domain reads DTGVSQNPRHKITKRGQNVTFRCDPISEHNRLYWYRQTLGQGPEFLTYFQNEAQLEKSRLLSDRFSAERPKGSFSTLEIQRTEQGDSAMYLCASIGTGGDYGYTFGSGTRLTVV.

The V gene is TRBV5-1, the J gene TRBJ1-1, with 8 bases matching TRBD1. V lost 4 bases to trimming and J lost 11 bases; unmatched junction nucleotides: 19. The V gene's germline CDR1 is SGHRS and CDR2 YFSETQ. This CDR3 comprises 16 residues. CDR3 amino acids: CASSTDPTGAASEAFF. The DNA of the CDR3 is TGCGCCAGCAGCACGGACCCGACAGGGGCCGCCTCAGAGGCTTTCTTT.